Following are 30 T cell receptor beta chains from one sample sequenced in a study of graft-versus-host responses after intestinal transplantation. TCRdb's table, derived via immunoSEQ multiplex PCR, lists solely in-frame clones and lacks some. This table holds 100,000 or so clones, 90% to 95% found once. Which antigens these TCRs recognize remains unknown. The specimen was unstimulated CD4+ T cells sorted from spleen or lymph node cells, collected before intestinal transplant. These receptors came from a human donor who received an intestinal transplant.

V usage is TRBV4-1 and J usage is TRBJ2-7; no reliable D call. The length of the CDR3 is 15 residues. Germline V gene sequence: CDR1 MGHRA, CDR2 YSYEKL. Trimming stripped 1 base from V and 0 bases from J, with 10 bases between. The CDR3 here is CASSQGVRNSYEQYF. DNA of the CDR3: TGCGCCAGCAGCCAAGGAGTGAGAAACTCCTACGAGCAGTACTTC.

The V and J genes are TRBV30 and TRBJ2-1, with 7 bases that match TRBD1. V was clipped by 4 bases and J by 4 bases; unmatched bases: 4. The CDR3 has 13 amino acids. Germline CDR1 and CDR2: GTSNPN and SVGIG (reference sequence). CDR3 loop: CAWIRQGYNEQFF. CDR3 coding DNA: TGTGCCTGGATTCGACAGGGATACAATGAGCAGTTCTTC.

The rearrangement links TRBV18 to TRBJ2-7, with D unresolved. V shed 6 bases and J shed 7 bases, with 10 bases lying between them. The length of the CDR3 is 11 residues. Germline CDR1 KGHSH, CDR2 LQKENI. For the CDR3, the DNA is TGTGCCAGCTCCCTTCTCGGGGAGCAGTACTTC. Protein sequence: CASSLLGEQYF.

This chain joins TRBV4-1 and TRBJ2-7; the D gene is possibly TRBD2 (5 bases). Trimming stripped 3 bases from V and 2 bases from J, with 26 bases between. Germline loops: CDR1 MGHRA, CDR2 YSYEKL. This CDR3 spans 19 amino acids. The CDR3 bases are TGCGCCAGCAGCCAGATTTTTCAGGACTTTCTACGGAGCCCCTACGAGCAGTACTTC. It specifies CASSQIFQDFLRSPYEQYF.

The chain employs TRBV7-9 and TRBJ2-6; possibly TRBD2 for D (5 bases). From germline, CDR1 is SEHNR and CDR2 FQNEAQ (reference sequence). The CDR3 is 16 amino acids. Trimming took 5 bases from V and 2 from J, leaving 13 bases between them. The DNA for the CDR3 is TGTGCCAGCAGCCTGGACTGGGCGGCTGGGGCCAACGTCCTGACTTTC. It translates to CASSLDWAAGANVLTF. Full variable domain (outside the CDR3, taken from reference TRBV7-9 and TRBJ2-6): DTGVSQNPRHKITKRGQNVTFRCDPISEHNRLYWYRQTLGQGPEFLTYFQNEAQLEKSRLLSDRFSAERPKGSFSTLEIQRTEQGDSAMYLCASSLDWAAGANVLTFGAGSRLTVL.

The gene calls are TRBV5-1 and TRBJ1-1, with D possibly TRBD1 on 5 matching bases. The V end lost 4 bases, the J end lost 1 base, and 8 bases lay between the germline ends. The V gene's germline CDR1 is SGHRS and CDR2 YFSETQ. The CDR3 covers 13 residues. In DNA form, the CDR3 reads TGCGCCAGCAGCGTTACAGGGAACACTGAAGCTTTCTTT. As protein: CASSVTGNTEAFF.

The genes are TRBV6-1 and TRBJ1-5; perhaps TRBD1 as D (6 bases). The CDR3 is made up of 16 amino acids. The germline V gene has CDR1 MNHNS and CDR2 SASEGT. Trimming removed 3 bases from V and 0 bases from J, with 12 bases in between. The CDR3 sequence: CASSDRDNYSNQPQHF. The CDR3, as DNA: TGTGCCAGCAGTGATAGGGACAACTATAGCAATCAGCCCCAGCATTTT.

The chain recombines TRBV2 with TRBJ2-3; 8 bases map to TRBD1. Trimming removed 4 bases from V and 4 bases from J; junction bases left unmatched: 7. From germline, CDR1 is SNHLY and CDR2 FYNNEI. There are 15 residues in the CDR3. The CDR3 is CASSAWTGIADTQYF. CDR3 bases: TGTGCCAGCAGTGCCTGGACAGGGATCGCAGATACGCAGTATTTT.

The rearrangement links TRBV25-1 to TRBJ2-7, with D possibly being TRBD2 (5 bases). This CDR3 is 13 amino acids long. The V and J ends lost 1 base and 7 bases respectively, with 11 bases between them. CDR1 MGHDK and CDR2 SYGVNS come from the germline V gene. DNA for the CDR3: TGTGCCAGCAGTGAATTGGGAGCTGGAGAGCAGTACTTC. Translated, it gives CASSELGAGEQYF.

V gene TRBV21-1 combines with J gene TRBJ1-2; the listed D gene, TRBD1, was not tested against the DNA. TRBV21-1 is given as a pseudogene. The CDR3 has 15 residues. The CDR3: CASSKGQGRVYGYTF. CDR3 bases: TGTGCCAGCAGCAAAGGCCAGGGAAGGGTATATGGCTACACCTTC.

The table lists this clone with a count of one. This chain uses TRBV9 with TRBJ1-2; TRBD1 is a possible D gene (6 bases). This CDR3 has 14 residues. V lost 3 bases and J lost 4, with 13 bases in between. Germline loops: CDR1 SGDLS, CDR2 YYNGEE. As DNA, the CDR3 is TGTGCCAGCAGCGCCCTAGGACAGCCCTATGGCTACACCTTC. Its protein product is CASSALGQPYGYTF.

The V gene is TRBV7-9, the J gene TRBJ2-3; 9 bases map to TRBD2. J gave up 2 bases and V 1 base, and 4 bases lay outside the gene matches. The CDR3 totals 16 residues. Germline V gene lookup returns CDR1 SEHNR and CDR2 FQNEAQ (reference sequence). CDR3 sequence reads: CASSLGASGDTDTQYF. CDR3 DNA: TGTGCCAGCAGCTTAGGGGCTAGCGGGGACACAGATACGCAGTATTTT.

This chain uses TRBV18 with TRBJ2-6; 7 bases are a match to TRBD1. With 3 bases clipped from V and 0 bases from J, the junction kept 5 bases outside the gene matches. The CDR3 has 17 residues. Germline assignment: CDR1 KGHSH and CDR2 LQKENI. The DNA for the CDR3 is TGTGCCAGCTCACCCGGGACAGTGTACTCTGGGGCCAACGTCCTGACTTTC. It is translated as CASSPGTVYSGANVLTF.

The DNA of the CDR3 is TGTGCCAGCAGTGAAGGACCGGCATCGTTGAGGTCTAATTCACCCCTCCACTTT. This sequence encodes CASSEGPASLRSNSPLHF. The rearrangement uses TRBV2 and TRBJ1-6, with D unresolved. The CDR3 loop spans 18 amino acids. Trimming took 1 base from V and 6 from J, leaving 19 bases between them. Germline V gene sequence: CDR1 SNHLY, CDR2 FYNNEI.

This clone occurred once. The chain is built from TRBV19 and TRBJ2-2; 11 nucleotides line up with TRBD2. V shed 3 bases, J shed 6 bases, and the junction held 0 bases outside the gene matches. This CDR3 is built from 14 residues. Germline loops: CDR1 LNHDA, CDR2 SQIVND (reference sequence). For the CDR3, the DNA is TGTGCCAGTAGTATTAGCGGGGGGGCCGGGGAGCTGTTTTTT. It translates to CASSISGGAGELFF.

The chain employs TRBV5-1 and TRBJ2-6, with D hard to call. The CDR3 covers 15 residues. V shed 3 bases and J shed 1 base, with 8 bases lying between them. The germline gives CDR1 SGHRS, CDR2 YFSETQ. In DNA, the CDR3 is TGCGCCAGCAGCTCGACACCGTCTGGGGCCAACGTCCTGACTTTC. It translates to CASSSTPSGANVLTF.

The rearrangement joins TRBV4-1 to TRBJ2-2; the D gene is possibly TRBD1 (6 bases). CDR3 length: 17 amino acids. The V and J ends lost 0 bases and 3 bases respectively, with 14 bases between them. Germline loops: CDR1 MGHRA, CDR2 YSYEKL. The CDR3 reads CASSQEPGASYTGELFF. The CDR3 coding sequence is TGCGCCAGCAGCCAAGAGCCAGGGGCTAGTTACACCGGGGAGCTGTTTTTT.

The V gene is TRBV6-5, the J gene TRBJ2-7; TRBD1 aligns across 7 bases. Per the germline V gene, CDR1 is MNHEY and CDR2 is SVGAGI. CDR3 length: 14 residues. V lost 4 bases, J lost 3 bases, and 6 bases stayed unmatched. The CDR3, as DNA: TGTGCCAGCAGTTGGGGACAGCCAGGCTACGAGCAGTACTTC. Amino acid sequence: CASSWGQPGYEQYF.

The chain joins TRBV4-3 to TRBJ1-3; TRBD1 aligns across 7 bases. Per the germline V gene, CDR1 is LGHNA and CDR2 is YSLEER. V shed 3 bases, J shed 4 bases, and the junction held 9 bases outside the gene matches. The CDR3 consists of 16 residues. CDR3 DNA sequence: TGCGCCAGCAGCCAGGGACAGACAGGGCCCGGAAACACCATATATTTT. Its translation: CASSQGQTGPGNTIYF.

V is TRBV5-4 and J is TRBJ2-1, with 14 bases lining up with TRBD2. J lost 6 bases, V lost 0 bases, and 2 bases had no gene match. The CDR3 is 16 amino acids. Germline CDR1 and CDR2: SGHNT and YYREEE (reference sequence). The CDR3 DNA reads as TGTGCCAGCAGCTTGGGACTAGCGGGAGGGCCCAATGAGCAGTTCTTC. Translating it yields CASSLGLAGGPNEQFF.

J is TRBJ2-5 and V is TRBV5-1; 7 bases align to TRBD2. CDR1 is SGHRS, CDR2 YFSETQ, per germline. V shed 7 bases and J 4 bases; nucleotides not matched to a gene: 10. There are 14 residues in the CDR3. In DNA form, the CDR3 reads TGCGCCAGCCGCCCTATGGGCGGGGGAGAGACCCAGTACTTC. Amino acids: CASRPMGGGETQYF.

The gene calls are TRBV5-1 and TRBJ1-4; TRBD1 is a possible D gene (5 bases). In germline, CDR1 is SGHRS, CDR2 YFSETQ. The CDR3 totals 15 residues. V lost 3 bases and J 0 bases, leaving 9 bases between the germline ends. In DNA form, the CDR3 reads TGCGCCAGCAGCTCCCAGGGTGCAACTAATGAAAAACTGTTTTTT. Its protein product is CASSSQGATNEKLFF.

V usage is TRBV19 and J usage is TRBJ2-7; TRBD2 matches 9 bases. Trimming at V came to 4 bases and at J to 7 bases, leaving 14 bases not matched to a gene. CDR1 and CDR2 (germline): LNHDA, SQIVND (reference sequence). The CDR3 consists of 16 residues. The CDR3 coding sequence is TGTGCCAGTAGTAAACTCGGGACTAGCATGGGCTCAGAGCAGTACTTC. Translated, it gives CASSKLGTSMGSEQYF.

V is TRBV4-2 and J is TRBJ2-1, with 10 bases aligning to TRBD2. The CDR3 runs to 16 residues. Per germline, CDR1 LGHNA and CDR2 YNFKEQ. With 0 bases clipped from V and 2 bases from J, the junction kept 1 base outside the gene matches. The CDR3 bases are TGTGCCAGCAGCCAAGAAGCGGGAGGGCCCTACAATGAGCAGTTCTTC. Protein: CASSQEAGGPYNEQFF.

The chain recombines TRBV5-1 with TRBJ2-1; TRBD1 aligns across 7 bases. J was trimmed by 5 bases and V by 1 base; bases with no gene match: 12. This CDR3 is built from 17 residues. Germline assignment: CDR1 SGHRS and CDR2 YFSETQ. CDR3 loop: CASSLYRPEQGDNEQFF. In DNA, the CDR3 is TGCGCCAGCAGCTTGTATCGGCCAGAGCAGGGGGACAATGAGCAGTTCTTC. Supplemented by reference TRBV5-1 and TRBJ2-1, the full variable domain reads KAGVTQTPRYLIKTRGQQVTLSCSPISGHRSVSWYQQTPGQGLQFLFEYFSETQRNKGNFPGRFSGRQFSNSRSEMNVSTLELGDSALYLCASSLYRPEQGDNEQFFGPGTRLTVL.

V is TRBV19 and J is TRBJ1-5; TRBD1 matches 7 bases. Germline CDR1 LNHDA, CDR2 SQIVND (reference sequence). V shed 6 bases, J shed 13 bases, and the junction held 21 bases outside the gene matches. The CDR3 has 16 amino acids. The CDR3 here is CASRTRQGGEGTHQHF. The CDR3 bases are TGTGCCAGTAGAACCCGACAGGGCGGAGAGGGAACCCATCAGCATTTT.

This chain links TRBV30 with TRBJ1-2, with D maybe TRBD1 (5 bases). The ends were cut back, 5 bases at V and 1 base at J, with 8 bases in the middle. Germline assignment: CDR1 GTSNPN and CDR2 SVGIG (reference sequence). The CDR3 has 12 residues. CDR3 amino acids: CAWGAHNYGYTF. The CDR3 DNA is TGTGCCTGGGGGGCTCATAACTATGGCTACACCTTC.

CDR3 in amino acids: CASSVGQGAYEQYF. The CDR3 DNA reads as TGTGCCAGCAGCGTAGGGCAGGGGGCTTACGAGCAGTACTTC. The genes are TRBV7-2 and TRBJ2-7; 8 nucleotides agree with TRBD1. The J segment lost 4 bases and the V segment lost 5 bases, leaving 7 bases of the junction unmatched. Germline-derived CDR1 and CDR2 are SGHTA and FQGNSA. The CDR3 sequence is 14 residues long.

The V gene is TRBV5-1, the J gene TRBJ2-7; a weak D match, TRBD1 (5 bases). This CDR3 contains 15 residues. Germline loops: CDR1 SGHRS, CDR2 YFSETQ. The germline V and J ends were trimmed by 2 bases and 0 bases, with 12 bases remaining between them. CDR3 nucleotide sequence: TGCGCCAGCAGCTTAGGACACCAATCCTCCTACGAGCAGTACTTC. Encoded protein: CASSLGHQSSYEQYF.

Only a few counts were recorded for this clone. The CDR3 spells CASKTGTSSGNTIYF. The CDR3 DNA is TGTGCCAGTAAGACAGGGACGAGCTCTGGAAACACCATATATTTT. The V and J genes are TRBV19 and TRBJ1-3; 7 nucleotides agree with TRBD1. With V trimmed by 7 bases and J by 0 bases, 6 bases remained unmatched. CDR1 is LNHDA, CDR2 SQIVND, per germline (reference sequence). The CDR3 consists of 15 residues.